What follows is one TCR beta chain and its context. Its recognized antigen is unknown. No clone much larger than this one lies a single base away; base qualities are absent. The sample belongs to a study of radiotherapy plus CTLA-4 blockade in lung cancer (dated by TCRdb to the late 2010s). Looking at the study overall: Among enrolled patients, around 20% had an objective response and roughly 31% reached disease control.

According to the germline V gene, CDR1 reads SGDLS and CDR2 reads YYNGEE. Reading from cysteine to phenylalanine, the CDR3 counts 15 amino acids. Only the CDR3 portion is preserved as DNA: 45 bases, with reading frame beginning at the first base. Germline trimming amounts to 4 bases on V and 1 base on J, with 5 as the count of junction bases outside the gene matches. What the study reported, not specific to this receptor: TCR clones derived from tumors expanded in peripheral blood after treatment with radiotherapy and ipilimumab. The strongest predictors of response, as reported, were early dynamic changes in blood T cell clones along with a rise in serum interferon-beta after radiation.

The study tested focal radiation therapy combined with CTLA-4 blockade (ipilimumab) in patients with chemo-refractory metastatic non-small-cell lung cancer. The library was built by means of the immunoSEQ multiplex PCR assay. Held by TCRdb, this immuneACCESS table contains in-frame sequences only and omits some clones. Under half of the omission traces to an unresolved V gene where checked; the cause of the rest is unknown. Here the sample has tens of thousands of clones; 79% occur a single time. The ten most abundant clones make up about 9.1% of the sample. The sequence came from a human donor with non-small cell lung cancer who had a complete response to radiotherapy plus ipilimumab. The chain uses TRBV9 and TRBJ1-5; the central 7 bases match TRBD1. The sample was peripheral blood, taken from a patient treated with radiotherapy plus ipilimumab. Here is the DNA: TGTGCCAGCAGCCCGGGACAGACGAGCAATCAGCCCCAGCATTTT. Its protein is CASSPGQTSNQPQHF.